Below, 29 T cell receptor beta chains from the same sample are listed, as sequenced in a study of beta chain features in type 1 diabetes. Isolated RNA was reverse transcribed in full, so expressed TCRB transcripts were sequenced. Profiled with immunoSEQ multiplex PCR; TCRdb holds only in-frame clones, not every one. The sample gives about 930,000 clones, under 20% of which show up once; around 0.02% is in the top ten. Sequences were obtained from naive CD4+ T cells from blood. These receptors were collected from a woman aged 18-29 years in good health.

This clone came up a few times. This chain uses TRBV10-3 with TRBJ1-4, with D possibly being TRBD1 (6 bases). This CDR3 is 17 amino acids long. The germline V gene has CDR1 ENHRY and CDR2 SYGVKD. Deletions cut 3 bases from V and 0 bases from J, with 14 bases between. The DNA for the CDR3 is TGTGCCATCAGTGACCCTGACAGGTTTGCAACTAATGAAAAACTGTTTTTT. This codes for CAISDPDRFATNEKLFF.

V is TRBV5-1 and J is TRBJ2-7; D unresolved. Germline lookup yields CDR1 SGHRS and CDR2 YFSETQ. This CDR3 is 14 amino acids long. Trimming took off 6 bases at V and 5 bases at J, with 18 bases between the two ends. CDR3 nucleotide sequence: TGCGCCAGCAAACCCTGGACCGATAAACACGAGCAGTACTTC. Encoded protein: CASKPWTDKHEQYF.

This clone appeared a few times. V usage is TRBV5-4 and J usage is TRBJ2-2; 7 bases map to TRBD2. This CDR3 is built from 15 residues. V lost 6 bases, J lost 0 bases, and 5 bases stayed unmatched. Germline V CDR1 and CDR2: SGHNT, YYREEE (reference sequence). The CDR3 region is CASNPSGPNTGELFF. The CDR3 DNA follows: TGTGCCAGCAACCCTAGCGGTCCGAACACCGGGGAGCTGTTTTTT.

The chain carries TRBV7-9 and TRBJ2-7, with 8 bases identical to TRBD1. The CDR3 has 14 amino acids. V lost 5 bases to trimming and J lost 4 bases; unmatched junction nucleotides: 7. CDR1 and CDR2 from the germline V gene are SEHNR and FQNEAQ (reference sequence). The CDR3 loop is CASSRGTGAYEQYF. The CDR3 DNA reads TGTGCCAGCAGCCGCGGGACAGGAGCGTACGAGCAGTACTTC.

There are a few counts of this clone. The genes are TRBV29-1 and TRBJ2-7, with TRBD1 matching 9 bases. The CDR3 runs 14 residues. Germline CDR1 reads SQVTM; CDR2 reads ANQGSEA. V gave up 1 base and J gave up 2 bases; unmatched junction bases: 3. CDR3 residues: CSVEVGDRAYEQYF. CDR3 sequence (DNA): TGCAGCGTTGAAGTAGGGGACAGGGCCTACGAGCAGTACTTC.

The chain recombines TRBV18 with TRBJ2-7; no definite D call. The germline V gene has CDR1 KGHSH and CDR2 LQKENI. CDR3 size: 14 residues. V was pared by 5 bases and J by 0 bases, with 11 bases between. In DNA form, the CDR3 reads TGTGCCAGCTCAGCGACACGTAGCTCCTACGAGCAGTACTTC. As protein: CASSATRSSYEQYF. Full variable domain (missing parts from reference TRBV18 and TRBJ2-7): NAGVMQNPRHLVRRRGQEARLRCSPMKGHSHVYWYRQLPEEGLKFMVYLQKENIIDESGMPKERFSAEFPKEGPSILRIQQVVRGDSAAYFCASSATRSSYEQYFGPGTRLTVT.

The chain has TRBV7-2 and TRBJ2-7; D assignment may be TRBD1 or TRBD2 (5 bases each). V was clipped by 5 bases and J by 5 bases, with 19 bases between them. The V gene's germline CDR1 is SGHTA and CDR2 FQGNSA. The CDR3 is 15 amino acids. The CDR3 here is CASSGGQGRLDEQYF. The CDR3 DNA is TGTGCCAGCAGCGGAGGCCAGGGAAGGCTCGACGAGCAGTACTTC.

This clone was counted only a few times. The chain is built from TRBV28 and TRBJ2-1; D perhaps matches TRBD2 (6 bases). Germline V gene data show CDR1 as MDHEN and CDR2 as SYDVKM. V was trimmed by 6 bases and J by 10 bases, leaving 22 bases between them. The CDR3 length is 15 residues. This chain's CDR3 is CASRRGPGLLIEQFF. As DNA, the CDR3 is TGTGCCAGCAGAAGGGGACCGGGACTCCTAATCGAGCAGTTCTTC.

This clone was seen only a few times. The rearrangement links TRBV29-1 to TRBJ2-7; D is unresolved. Per germline, CDR1 SQVTM and CDR2 ANQGSEA. Between the trimmed V and J ends, which lost 3 bases and 2 bases, there was a span of 11 bases. The CDR3 totals 13 residues. The CDR3, as DNA: TGCAGCGTTGATGGCGGACCGGCCTACGAGCAGTACTTC. Encoded protein: CSVDGGPAYEQYF.

The chain is built from TRBV4-2 and TRBJ2-1; 8 bases agree with TRBD2. The CDR3 has 15 residues. Trimming took 4 bases from V and 4 from J; bases not matched to a gene: 6. CDR1 and CDR2 (germline): LGHNA, YNFKEQ. The CDR3 sequence: CASSPETSAYNEQFF. Written as DNA, the CDR3 is TGTGCCAGCAGCCCGGAGACTAGCGCATACAATGAGCAGTTCTTC.

This chain joins TRBV29-1 and TRBJ2-7; D perhaps matches TRBD2 (7 bases). The CDR3 runs to 15 residues. Germline CDR1 and CDR2: SQVTM and ANQGSEA. V was trimmed by 3 bases and J by 2 bases, leaving 17 bases between them. CDR3 amino acids: CSVELGGVPPYEQYF. CDR3 coding DNA: TGCAGCGTTGAGTTAGGGGGGGTTCCACCCTACGAGCAGTACTTC.

V and J are TRBV6-5 and TRBJ1-1; a possible D gene is TRBD1 (5 bases). V lost 2 bases and J lost 4, with 8 bases in between. Germline assignment: CDR1 MNHEY and CDR2 SVGAGI. This CDR3 has 13 amino acids. CDR3 sequence: CASSYGAATEAFF. As DNA, the CDR3 is TGTGCCAGCAGTTACGGGGCCGCCACTGAAGCTTTCTTT.

This clone appeared a few times. One end of the junction is discordant with germline, which a read error may explain. The J gene is TRBJ2-1, the V gene TRBV7-7; D is unresolved. Germline loops: CDR1 SSHAT, CDR2 FNYEAQ (reference sequence). CDR3 length: 15 residues. CDR3 region: CASSLTPSGSNEQFF. In nucleotides, the CDR3 is TGTGCTAGCAGCTTAACACCGAGTGGGTCAAATGAGCAGTTCTTC.

The chain joins TRBV2 to TRBJ2-5, with 7 bases lining up with TRBD1. Gene TRBJ2-7 matches the end of the DNA better, so the J call may be wrong. There are 14 residues in the CDR3. CDR1 is SNHLY and CDR2 is FYNNEI in the germline V gene. The CDR3, as DNA: TGTGCCAGCAGTGGGACAGGTGGGGGCTACGAGCAGTACTTC. Its translation is CASSGTGGGYEQYF.

The chain has TRBV29-1 and TRBJ2-1; D gene unclear. Germline values: CDR1 SQVTM, CDR2 ANQGSEA. The CDR3 is 12 residues long. V was clipped by 2 bases and J by 6 bases, with 8 bases between them. The CDR3 spells CSVEQLGNEQFF. CDR3 sequence (DNA): TGCAGCGTTGAACAATTAGGCAATGAGCAGTTCTTC.

This clone came up a few times. Other DNA sequences in this specimen translate into the identical CDR3. V and J are TRBV28 and TRBJ2-7; D gene uncertain. Germline CDR1 is MDHEN and CDR2 is SYDVKM. The CDR3 is 11 residues long. With 4 bases removed from V and 7 bases from J, the gap between germline ends came to 8 bases. CDR3 protein: CASSSPREQYF. CDR3 sequence (DNA): TGTGCCAGCAGTTCCCCCCGGGAGCAGTACTTC.

This clone was counted between two and nine times. The V call is TRBV19, the J call TRBJ2-1, with TRBD2 matching 8 bases. V gave up 1 base and J gave up 6 bases; unmatched junction bases: 2. Germline values: CDR1 LNHDA, CDR2 SQIVND (reference sequence). This CDR3 is 14 amino acids long. In nucleotides, the CDR3 is TGTGCCAGTAGTATAGCGGGAGGGACCAATGAGCAGTTCTTC. Residues: CASSIAGGTNEQFF.

The table lists this clone with a few counts. The chain employs TRBV4-2 and TRBJ2-7, with a possible D match to TRBD2 (5 bases). Germline V gives CDR1 LGHNA, CDR2 YNFKEQ. V gave up 1 base and J gave up 2 bases, with 15 bases separating them. This CDR3 spans 16 amino acids. DNA for the CDR3: TGTGCCAGCAGCCAAGCGGCGGCGGACTCAACCTACGAGCAGTACTTC. It specifies CASSQAAADSTYEQYF.

This clone was counted between two and nine times. V is TRBV7-9 and J is TRBJ2-1, with D maybe TRBD2 (6 bases). Germline V gene data show CDR1 as SEHNR and CDR2 as FQNEAQ (reference sequence). There are 15 residues in the CDR3. V was trimmed by 2 bases and J by 1 base, leaving 9 bases between them. DNA of the CDR3: TGTGCCAGCAGCTTAATGGGGGGATCCTACAATGAGCAGTTCTTC. This sequence encodes CASSLMGGSYNEQFF.

This clone was counted at least ten times. CDR3 protein: CASSLGPTGANVLTF. In DNA, the CDR3 is TGTGCCAGCAGCTTAGGCCCCACCGGGGCCAACGTCCTGACTTTC. This rearrangement joins TRBV13 to TRBJ2-6, with D uncertain. This CDR3 has 15 amino acids. Germline CDR1 and CDR2: PRHDT and FYEKMQ (reference sequence). V shed 0 bases and J shed 4 bases, with 7 bases lying between them.

A few counts support this clone. This chain uses TRBV18 with TRBJ1-5; D unclear. Germline lookup yields CDR1 KGHSH and CDR2 LQKENI. V lost 1 base to trimming and J lost 3 bases, with 13 bases between them. This CDR3 has 16 amino acids. The CDR3 sequence is CASSPQNKGFNQPQHF. The CDR3 region has the DNA TGTGCCAGCTCACCACAGAACAAGGGTTTCAATCAGCCCCAGCATTTT.

This clone was counted a few times. Here the CDR3 reads CASSQDGSSSYNEQFF. The DNA for the CDR3 is TGTGCCAGCAGCCAAGATGGCTCGAGCTCCTACAATGAGCAGTTCTTC. V usage is TRBV4-2 and J usage is TRBJ2-1; D is unresolved. Germline V lookup: CDR1 LGHNA, CDR2 YNFKEQ. This CDR3 region has 16 residues. Trimming took off 0 bases at V and 0 bases at J, with 9 bases between the two ends.

There are a few counts of this clone. The chain joins TRBV2 to TRBJ2-1; 7 nucleotides agree with TRBD2. CDR1 and CDR2 from the germline V gene are SNHLY and FYNNEI. Trimming at V came to 5 bases and at J to 8 bases, leaving 6 bases not matched to a gene. The CDR3 covers 13 residues. CDR3 in amino acids: CASSPGLGDEQFF. Written as DNA, the CDR3 is TGTGCCAGCAGTCCCGGACTAGGGGATGAGCAGTTCTTC.

This CDR3 is CASSLRQGRTRNQPQHF. For the CDR3, the DNA is TGTGCCAGCAGCCTACGACAGGGTCGGACGAGGAATCAGCCCCAGCATTTT. V is TRBV2 and J is TRBJ1-5; 7 nucleotides agree with TRBD1. The germline gives CDR1 SNHLY, CDR2 FYNNEI. This CDR3 region has 17 residues. After removal of 6 bases from V and 4 bases from J, the junction contained 15 bases not matched to a gene.

The chain carries TRBV7-2 and TRBJ1-1; D not certain. This CDR3 is built from 13 residues. Germline CDR1 and CDR2: SGHTA and FQGNSA. The V end was cut by 4 bases, the J end by 6 bases, with 12 bases between. This CDR3 reads CASSSNARAEAFF. In DNA form, the CDR3 reads TGTGCCAGCAGCTCCAATGCTAGGGCTGAAGCTTTCTTT.

The chain recombines TRBV6-5 with TRBJ1-1, with TRBD1 as a possible D gene (5 bases). Trimming shortened V by 5 bases and J by 6 bases, and 10 bases separated the two germline ends. From germline, CDR1 is MNHEY and CDR2 SVGAGI. The CDR3 runs 12 residues. The CDR3 reads CASSPGSPEAFF. Written as DNA, the CDR3 is TGTGCCAGCAGTCCAGGGTCTCCTGAAGCTTTCTTT.

The chain recombines TRBV10-3 with TRBJ1-1, with 7 positions matching TRBD1. After removal of 6 bases from V and 11 bases from J, the junction contained 6 bases not matched to a gene. Per germline, CDR1 ENHRY and CDR2 SYGVKD. The CDR3 length is 11 residues. The CDR3 DNA follows: TGTGCCATCAGGGAAACAGGGGTGGCTTTCTTT. Translating it yields CAIRETGVAFF.

V usage is TRBV7-2 and J usage is TRBJ2-4; TRBD2 is a possible D gene (6 bases). The CDR3 has 17 residues. The V end was cut by 0 bases, the J end by 0 bases, with 12 bases between. Germline values: CDR1 SGHTA, CDR2 FQGNSA. The CDR3 here is CASSLARDSLAKNIQYF. Here the CDR3 DNA reads TGTGCCAGCAGCTTAGCCCGGGACTCCTTAGCCAAAAACATTCAGTACTTC.

This clone was detected only a few times. The V call is TRBV9, the J call TRBJ2-2; 9 bases match TRBD2. Germline CDR1 SGDLS, CDR2 YYNGEE. The CDR3 contains 16 residues. Trimming took 4 bases from V and 4 from J; bases not matched to a gene: 8. CDR3 residues: CASSPSGRRGTGELFF. The CDR3 DNA reads as TGTGCCAGCAGCCCCAGCGGGAGGCGGGGCACCGGGGAGCTGTTTTTT.